This T cell receptor beta chain was obtained from a study of cytomegalovirus exposure and HLA in healthy donors. V was clipped by 6 bases and J by 2 bases; unmatched bases: 3. Per the germline V gene, CDR1 is SGHDN and CDR2 is FVKESK. The CDR3 runs to 14 residues. PCR primers comprised 60 Vbeta and 13 Jbeta primers. Method: immunoSEQ multiplex PCR; TCRdb's copy keeps in-frame clones and lacks some. This sample has 110,000 or so clones, with 60% to 80% found just once. Material: PBMCs. The source of this sequence is a woman aged 25 to 39 in good health and CMV-seropositive. This chain connects TRBV14 to TRBJ2-3, with 9 bases fitting TRBD2. For the CDR3, the DNA is TGTGCCAGCAGTGCGGGGGGGCCCACAGATACGCAGTATTTT. It encodes CASSAGGPTDTQYF.